The rows below give T cell receptor beta chains drawn from one sample of a study of T cells after posttransplantation cyclophosphamide. The method was immunoSEQ multiplex PCR; TCRdb's version includes in-frame clones alone and lacks a portion of them. The profile shows around 13,000 clones, about four fifths of them singletons. The sample taken for sequencing was memory CD4+ T cells sorted from PBMCs. The receptors shown here come from a man in his forties or fifties in good health, CMV-negative, and a related stem cell transplant donor. Each CDR3 is given with its conserved first and last residue. The D gene is left open where the match is weak. Clone sizes are given selectively: once, few, many, or a class where the clone is expanded.

clone_size	cdr3_length	j_call	v_call	d_call	cdr3_aa	cdr3_nt
NA	14	TRBJ2-7	TRBV19	NA	CASSADRLTYEQYF	TGTGCCAGTAGTGCCGACAGGTTGACCTACGAGCAGTACTTC
NA	16	TRBJ2-3	TRBV9	TRBD2	CASSPRPLAGGDTQYF	TGTGCCAGCAGCCCTAGACCCCTAGCGGGGGGGGATACGCAGTATTTT
NA	11	TRBJ2-7	TRBV20-1	TRBD1	CSAGQGNEQYF	TGCAGTGCTGGACAGGGCAACGAGCAGTACTTC
once	16	TRBJ1-4	TRBV27	NA	CASSLFAVGTNEKLFF	TGTGCCAGCAGTTTATTCGCTGTCGGGACTAATGAAAAACTGTTTTTT
NA	15	TRBJ2-3	TRBV5-1	TRBD2	CASSFSGASTDTQYF	TGCGCCAGCAGCTTTAGCGGGGCTAGCACAGATACGCAGTATTTT
NA	13	TRBJ1-2	TRBV4-2	NA	CASSQEQDYGYTF	TGTGCCAGCAGCCAAGAACAGGACTATGGCTACACCTTC
NA	20	TRBJ2-7	TRBV12-5	TRBD2	CASGLNPTSGTTFRTYEQYF	TGTGCTAGTGGTTTGAACCCGACTAGCGGGACCACTTTTAGGACCTACGAGCAGTACTTC
NA	15	TRBJ1-2	TRBV6-1	TRBD1	CASTERGDRNYGYTF	TGTGCCAGCACCGAAAGGGGGGACAGAAATTATGGCTACACCTTC
NA	13	TRBJ1-5	TRBV7-2	NA	CASSLSRDQPQHF	TGTGCCAGCAGCCTCAGCAGGGATCAGCCCCAGCATTTT
NA	17	TRBJ2-7	TRBV19	TRBD2	CASSIDPPSGGPYEQYF	TGTGCCAGTAGTATAGATCCCCCTAGCGGGGGACCCTACGAGCAGTACTTC
NA	13	TRBJ1-5	TRBV19	TRBD1	CASSRDREQPQHF	TGTGCCAGTAGCAGGGACAGGGAACAGCCCCAGCATTTT
NA	13	TRBJ2-7	TRBV6-5	TRBD1	CASRMGQGYEQYF	TGTGCCAGCAGGATGGGACAGGGCTACGAGCAGTACTTC
NA	14	TRBJ1-6	TRBV7-8	NA	CASSLVSGNSPLHF	TGTGCCAGCAGCTTAGTATCGGGGAATTCCCCCCTCCACTTT
NA	14	TRBJ2-5	TRBV7-6	TRBD2	CASTILAGGETQYF	TGTGCCAGCACCATTCTAGCGGGGGGTGAGACCCAGTACTTC
NA	15	TRBJ2-2	TRBV4-1	NA	CASSQGARFPGELFF	TGCGCCAGCAGCCAGGGGGCGAGATTCCCCGGGGAGCTGTTTTTT
NA	16	TRBJ2-7	TRBV5-1	TRBD1	CASSLAQGTGTYEQYF	TGCGCCAGCAGCTTGGCCCAAGGGACAGGGACCTACGAGCAGTACTTC
NA	15	TRBJ2-3	TRBV5-1	NA	CASSSGQIRTDTQYF	TGCGCCAGCAGCTCAGGACAGATTCGGACAGATACGCAGTATTTT
NA	14	TRBJ1-4	TRBV7-9	NA	CASSFVRTNEKLFF	TGTGCCAGCAGCTTCGTACGGACTAATGAAAAACTGTTTTTT
once	15	TRBJ1-6	TRBV4-2	NA	CASSQPQGFNSPLHF	TGTGCCAGCAGCCAGCCCCAGGGGTTTAACTCCCCCCTCCACTTT
NA	15	TRBJ1-5	TRBV6-1	TRBD1	CASSDRGTGNQPQHF	TGTGCCAGCAGCGACCGAGGGACAGGGAATCAGCCCCAGCATTTT
once	12	TRBJ1-1	TRBV18	NA	CASSPLQGEAFF	TGTGCCAGCTCACCCCTTCAGGGAGAAGCTTTCTTT
NA	16	TRBJ1-6	TRBV9	NA	CASSARTGGVNSPLHF	TGTGCCAGCAGCGCTCGAACGGGGGGGGTTAATTCACCCCTCCACTTT
NA	15	TRBJ1-2	TRBV5-8	NA	CASLSRGGTNYGYTF	TGTGCCAGCCTTTCGCGGGGCGGCACTAACTATGGCTACACCTTC
few	15	TRBJ1-1	TRBV11-2	NA	CASTQTGSMNTEAFF	TGTGCCAGCACCCAAACGGGGAGTATGAACACTGAAGCTTTCTTT